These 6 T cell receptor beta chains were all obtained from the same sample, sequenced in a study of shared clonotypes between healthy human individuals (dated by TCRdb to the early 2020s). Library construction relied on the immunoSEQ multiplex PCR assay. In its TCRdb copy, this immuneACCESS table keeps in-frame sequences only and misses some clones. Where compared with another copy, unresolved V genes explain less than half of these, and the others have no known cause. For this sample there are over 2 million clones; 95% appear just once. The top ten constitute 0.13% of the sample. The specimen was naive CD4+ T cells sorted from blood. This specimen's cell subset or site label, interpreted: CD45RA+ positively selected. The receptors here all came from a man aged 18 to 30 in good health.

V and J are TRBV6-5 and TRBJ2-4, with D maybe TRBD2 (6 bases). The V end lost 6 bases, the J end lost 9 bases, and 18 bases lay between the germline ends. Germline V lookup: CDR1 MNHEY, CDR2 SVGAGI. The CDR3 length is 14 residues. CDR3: CASSPLAEGFIQYF. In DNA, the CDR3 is TGTGCCAGCAGCCCTCTCGCGGAGGGGTTCATTCAGTACTTC.

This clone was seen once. The CDR3 spells CASSIGGSAGNEQFF. In nucleotides, the CDR3 is TGTGCCAGTAGTATAGGCGGGAGCGCGGGCAATGAGCAGTTCTTC. This chain joins TRBV19 and TRBJ2-1; TRBD2 matches at 7 bases. CDR1 and CDR2 from the germline V gene are LNHDA and SQIVND (reference sequence). Unmatched junction bases numbered 6, after V lost 1 base and J lost 6 bases. The CDR3 length is 15 residues.

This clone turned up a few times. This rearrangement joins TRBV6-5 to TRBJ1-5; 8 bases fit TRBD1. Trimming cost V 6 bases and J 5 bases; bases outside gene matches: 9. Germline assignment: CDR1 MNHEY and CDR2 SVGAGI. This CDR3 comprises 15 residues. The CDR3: CASSRDDRGDQPQHF. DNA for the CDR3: TGTGCCAGCAGCCGCGATGACAGGGGTGATCAGCCCCAGCATTTT.

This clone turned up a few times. The CDR3 sequence: CASSDYPGRRGYTF. For the CDR3, the DNA is TGTGCCAGCAGTGACTACCCGGGGAGGAGGGGCTACACCTTC. V gene TRBV25-1 combines with J gene TRBJ1-2; D unresolved. Trimming left V 3 bases short and J 8 bases short, with 16 bases between. The CDR3 totals 14 residues. Germline V lookup: CDR1 MGHDK, CDR2 SYGVNS.

The CDR3 loop reads CAISEGGGVSYEQYF. The CDR3 nucleotides read TGTGCCATCAGTGAGGGGGGAGGCGTTTCCTACGAGCAGTACTTC. V gene TRBV10-3 combines with J gene TRBJ2-7; tentatively, D is TRBD2 (6 bases). CDR3 size: 15 residues. Trimming removed 2 bases from V and 1 base from J, with 12 bases in between. CDR1 is ENHRY, CDR2 SYGVKD, per germline.

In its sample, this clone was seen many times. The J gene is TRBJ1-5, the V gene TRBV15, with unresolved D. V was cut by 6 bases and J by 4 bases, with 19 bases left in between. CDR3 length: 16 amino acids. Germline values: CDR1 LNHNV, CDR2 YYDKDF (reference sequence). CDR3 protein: CATRFGELATNQPQHF. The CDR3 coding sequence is TGTGCCACCAGGTTTGGGGAGCTTGCGACGAATCAGCCCCAGCATTTT. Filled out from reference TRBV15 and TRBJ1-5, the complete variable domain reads DAMVIQNPRYQVTQFGKPVTLSCSQTLNHNVMYWYQQKSSQAPKLLFHYYDKDFNNEADTPDNFQSRRPNTSFCFLDIRSPGLGDTAMYLCATRFGELATNQPQHFGDGTRLSIL.